The next 30 T cell receptor beta chains were all read from a single sample in a study of blood T cell repertoires in COVID-19. Method: immunoSEQ multiplex PCR; TCRdb's copy keeps in-frame clones and lacks some. The sample carries 150,000 to 200,000 clones, roughly 82% recorded once. The sample taken for sequencing was peripheral blood. These receptors were collected from a woman aged 65 to 85 with acute or convalescent COVID-19.

The V call is TRBV30, the J call TRBJ1-1; tentative D call: TRBD1 (5 bases). The ends were cut back, 5 bases at V and 8 bases at J, with 15 bases in the middle. The CDR3 extends over 12 amino acids. Germline loops: CDR1 GTSNPN, CDR2 SVGIG (reference sequence). CDR3 sequence reads: CAWGPEAGEAFF. Here the CDR3 DNA reads TGTGCCTGGGGTCCCGAGGCAGGGGAAGCTTTCTTT. Using reference TRBV30 and TRBJ1-1 for the parts outside the CDR3, the full variable domain is SQTIHQWPATLVQPVGSPLSLECTVEGTSNPNLYWYRQAAGRGLQLLFYSVGIGQISSEVPQNLSASRPQDRQFILSSKKLLLSDSGFYLCAWGPEAGEAFFGQGTRLTVV.

This clone has just one count. This chain joins TRBV13 and TRBJ2-2; 12 bases align to TRBD2. Germline CDR1 reads PRHDT; CDR2 reads FYEKMQ (reference sequence). The CDR3 covers 16 residues. The trim removed 2 bases at V and 6 bases at J, leaving 4 bases unmatched. The CDR3 sequence is CASSLSASGRAGELFF. CDR3 coding DNA: TGTGCCAGCAGCTTATCGGCTAGCGGGAGGGCCGGGGAGCTGTTTTTT.

The rearrangement uses TRBV18 and TRBJ2-1; TRBD1 agrees at 11 bases. The trim removed 4 bases at V and 7 bases at J, leaving 3 bases unmatched. This CDR3 contains 14 residues. Germline CDR1 and CDR2: KGHSH and LQKENI. Here the CDR3 DNA reads TGTGCCAGCTCACGGACAGGGGGCCGGAATGAGCAGTTCTTC. This gives the protein CASSRTGGRNEQFF.

The V and J genes are TRBV3-1 (or the pseudogene TRBV3-2) and TRBJ1-2; 7 bases fit TRBD1. The CDR3 runs 16 residues. Germline loops: CDR1 LGHDT, CDR2 YNNKEL (reference sequence). The J segment lost 8 bases and the V segment lost 1 base, leaving 13 bases of the junction unmatched. The CDR3 loop is CASSQGTGRKFPGYTF. CDR3 DNA: TGTGCCAGCAGCCAAGGGACAGGCCGTAAATTTCCCGGCTACACCTTC.

The CDR3 loop is CAWSPGQGVYEKLFF. The CDR3 DNA reads as TGTGCCTGGAGTCCGGGACAGGGGGTTTATGAAAAACTGTTTTTT. The chain couples TRBV30 to TRBJ1-4; 11 bases map to TRBD1. The CDR3 sequence is 15 residues long. V shed 2 bases, J shed 6 bases, and the junction held 5 bases outside the gene matches. CDR1 is GTSNPN and CDR2 is SVGIG in the germline V gene (reference sequence).

This clone came up once. CDR3 sequence (DNA): TGTGCCAGCAGCGTAGGGGTAGGTGCACAGAACTATGGCTACACCTTC. Protein: CASSVGVGAQNYGYTF. The chain employs TRBV9 and TRBJ1-2; no firm D call. The CDR3 spans 16 residues. The V end was cut by 0 bases, the J end by 2 bases, with 14 bases between. From germline, CDR1 is SGDLS and CDR2 YYNGEE.

The chain carries TRBV12-3 or TRBV12-4 and TRBJ1-2; D is possibly TRBD1 (6 bases). Trimming took 5 bases from V and 2 from J, leaving 9 bases between them. The CDR3 consists of 13 residues. The CDR3 DNA sequence: TGTGCCAGCAGTGTACAGGGAAACTATGGCTACACCTTC. Protein sequence: CASSVQGNYGYTF.

The J gene is TRBJ1-6, the V gene TRBV27; no firm D call. The germline V and J ends were trimmed by 7 bases and 9 bases, with 16 bases remaining between them. The CDR3 contains 14 residues. Germline loops: CDR1 MNHEY, CDR2 SMNVEV (reference sequence). CDR3 nucleotides: TGTGCCAGCAATCCGAGAGGGCGCCTTTCACCCCTCCACTTT. The encoded protein is CASNPRGRLSPLHF.

This chain joins TRBV28 and TRBJ1-4; TRBD1 matches 9 bases. The ends lost 3 bases at V and 11 bases at J; junction bases unmatched: 16. The CDR3 is 17 residues long. In germline, CDR1 is MDHEN, CDR2 SYDVKM. The CDR3 sequence: CASSLSNRDRDFGKLFF. The CDR3 DNA reads as TGTGCCAGCAGTTTGTCGAACCGGGACAGGGATTTTGGGAAACTGTTTTTT. The entire variable domain, with the rest obtained from reference TRBV28 and TRBJ1-4, is as follows: DVKVTQSSRYLVKRTGEKVFLECVQDMDHENMFWYRQDPGLGLRLIYFSYDVKMKEKGDIPEGYSVSREKKERFSLILESASTNQTSMYLCASSLSNRDRDFGKLFFGSGTQLSVL.

This CDR3 reads CASSLVRAGGPNEQFF. Written as DNA, the CDR3 is TGTGCCAGCAGTCTCGTAAGGGCGGGAGGGCCTAATGAGCAGTTCTTC. The rearrangement joins TRBV27 to TRBJ2-1; 9 bases line up with TRBD2. The CDR3 is 16 residues long. Germline V CDR1 and CDR2: MNHEY, SMNVEV (reference sequence). V shed 5 bases, J shed 7 bases, and the junction held 12 bases outside the gene matches.

There are a few counts of this clone. CDR3 in amino acids: CASSLNGDSSYNSPLHF. CDR3 in DNA: TGCGCCAGCAGCTTGAACGGGGACAGCTCCTATAATTCACCCCTCCACTTT. The chain couples TRBV5-1 to TRBJ1-6; 7 nucleotides align to TRBD1. The CDR3 sequence is 17 residues long. The V and J ends lost 1 base and 0 bases, in that order; junction bases with no gene match: 4. Per the germline V gene, CDR1 is SGHRS and CDR2 is YFSETQ. The whole variable domain, remainder taken from reference TRBV5-1 and TRBJ1-6, is KAGVTQTPRYLIKTRGQQVTLSCSPISGHRSVSWYQQTPGQGLQFLFEYFSETQRNKGNFPGRFSGRQFSNSRSEMNVSTLELGDSALYLCASSLNGDSSYNSPLHFGNGTRLTVT.

This chain uses TRBV3-1 (or the pseudogene TRBV3-2) with TRBJ2-7; 9 bases agree with TRBD2. CDR1 and CDR2 from the germline V gene are LGHDT and YNNKEL (reference sequence). Germline trimming cut 2 bases from V and 2 bases from J; bases unmatched to any gene: 13. CDR3 size: 18 residues. Here the CDR3 DNA reads TGTGCCAGCAGCCAACGCGGGAGGGCCAGGGGAAACACCTACGAGCAGTACTTC. Its translation is CASSQRGRARGNTYEQYF.

The chain has TRBV28 and TRBJ2-2; 10 bases agree with TRBD1. V shed 6 bases, J shed 4 bases, and the junction held 2 bases outside the gene matches. The CDR3 sequence is 14 residues long. Germline values: CDR1 MDHEN, CDR2 SYDVKM. CDR3: CASRGQGFTGELFF. CDR3 nucleotide sequence: TGTGCCAGCAGGGGACAGGGGTTCACCGGGGAGCTGTTTTTT.

The V call is TRBV30, the J call TRBJ2-3; D gene uncertain. This CDR3 is 13 amino acids long. Between the trimmed V and J ends, which lost 3 bases and 4 bases, there was a span of 11 bases. Germline-derived CDR1 and CDR2 are GTSNPN and SVGIG (reference sequence). Here the CDR3 DNA reads TGTGCCTGGAGATCGTCGGTGGCAGATACGCAGTATTTT. This translates into CAWRSSVADTQYF.

The J gene is TRBJ2-7, the V gene TRBV28; possibly TRBD2 for D (6 bases). The germline CDR1 and CDR2 sequences are MDHEN and SYDVKM. V lost 2 bases, J lost 5 bases, and 22 bases lay in between. The CDR3 has 17 amino acids. CDR3 sequence reads: CASSLPWGSGAAHEQYF. The CDR3 region has the DNA TGTGCCAGCAGTTTACCCTGGGGTAGCGGCGCTGCCCACGAGCAGTACTTC.

V gene TRBV7-2 combines with J gene TRBJ2-3, with D perhaps matching TRBD1 (5 bases). The V and J ends lost 3 bases and 2 bases respectively, with 21 bases between them. The CDR3 runs 18 residues. Germline values: CDR1 SGHTA, CDR2 FQGNSA. The CDR3 DNA is TGTGCCAGCAGCTTTGGCCCCCAAGGGGTTGGAAACACAGATACGCAGTATTTT. Its protein is CASSFGPQGVGNTDTQYF.

The chain couples TRBV5-1 to TRBJ2-3; weak D call: TRBD2 (6 bases). Trimming cost V 4 bases and J 6 bases, with 15 bases left between them. In germline, CDR1 is SGHRS, CDR2 YFSETQ. The CDR3 runs to 14 residues. In DNA form, the CDR3 reads TGCGCCAGCAGCGGATCAGCGGGCAAGGATACGCAGTATTTT. As protein: CASSGSAGKDTQYF.

V usage is TRBV28 and J usage is TRBJ1-6, with 7 bases aligning to TRBD1. The CDR3 has 17 residues. CDR1 MDHEN and CDR2 SYDVKM come from the germline V gene. Losses at the gene ends were 5 bases for V and 7 bases for J; bases not matched to a gene: 14. CDR3 in amino acids: CASSARQGRVLNSPLHF. CDR3 DNA: TGTGCCAGCAGTGCGAGACAGGGTAGAGTCCTAAATTCACCCCTCCACTTT. Full variable domain (remainder filled in from reference TRBV28 and TRBJ1-6): DVKVTQSSRYLVKRTGEKVFLECVQDMDHENMFWYRQDPGLGLRLIYFSYDVKMKEKGDIPEGYSVSREKKERFSLILESASTNQTSMYLCASSARQGRVLNSPLHFGNGTRLTVT.

Written as DNA, the CDR3 is TGTGCCAGCTCACCATGGGGCGCAGGGGGAGACGAGCAGTACTTC. As protein: CASSPWGAGGDEQYF. The chain uses TRBV18 and TRBJ2-7; TRBD1 aligns across 7 bases. Germline values: CDR1 KGHSH, CDR2 LQKENI. The CDR3 runs to 15 residues. Trimming cost V 2 bases and J 5 bases; bases outside gene matches: 9.

The chain joins TRBV7-2 to TRBJ1-1; D unresolved. CDR3 length: 15 residues. V lost 5 bases to trimming and J lost 1 base, with 14 bases between them. CDR1 is SGHTA, CDR2 FQGNSA, per germline. In DNA, the CDR3 is TGTGCCAGCAGCCAGGATGACCCGTGGAACACTGAAGCTTTCTTT. Translation gives CASSQDDPWNTEAFF.

The chain links TRBV30 to TRBJ1-1, with D tentatively TRBD1 (6 bases). V was clipped by 7 bases and J by 2 bases, with 17 bases between them. This CDR3 has 14 residues. The germline gives CDR1 GTSNPN, CDR2 SVGIG (reference sequence). This CDR3 reads CAYDPGQHNTEAFF. The CDR3 DNA follows: TGTGCCTACGATCCGGGACAACACAACACTGAAGCTTTCTTT. The complete variable domain, with remaining parts taken from reference TRBV30 and TRBJ1-1, reads SQTIHQWPATLVQPVGSPLSLECTVEGTSNPNLYWYRQAAGRGLQLLFYSVGIGQISSEVPQNLSASRPQDRQFILSSKKLLLSDSGFYLCAYDPGQHNTEAFFGQGTRLTVV.

The J gene is TRBJ1-6, the V gene TRBV30; D might be TRBD1 (6 bases). The V and J ends lost 4 bases and 7 bases respectively, with 14 bases between them. This CDR3 comprises 14 residues. CDR1 is GTSNPN and CDR2 is SVGIG in the germline V gene (reference sequence). CDR3 sequence (DNA): TGTGCCTGGACCCTAAAAAGGGGGAATTCACCCCTCCACTTT. It yields the protein CAWTLKRGNSPLHF.

This clone was recorded once. V usage is TRBV5-1 and J usage is TRBJ1-2; TRBD1 matches 7 bases. The junction had 3 bases not matched to a gene; V was cut back by 0 bases and J by 4 bases. This CDR3 has 14 amino acids. Per germline, CDR1 SGHRS and CDR2 YFSETQ. For the CDR3, the DNA is TGCGCCAGCAGCTTGGGACAGGGAGGCTATGGCTACACCTTC. Encoded protein: CASSLGQGGYGYTF. The whole variable domain, remainder taken from reference TRBV5-1 and TRBJ1-2, is KAGVTQTPRYLIKTRGQQVTLSCSPISGHRSVSWYQQTPGQGLQFLFEYFSETQRNKGNFPGRFSGRQFSNSRSEMNVSTLELGDSALYLCASSLGQGGYGYTFGSGTRLTVV.

The chain uses TRBV13 and TRBJ2-5; tentative D call: TRBD1 (7 bases). The V gene lost 6 bases and the J gene lost 2 bases, with 25 bases spanning the gap. The CDR3 sequence is 18 residues long. CDR1 PRHDT and CDR2 FYEKMQ come from the germline V gene (reference sequence). CDR3 sequence: CASSSRGWGRGVQETQYF. The CDR3 region has the DNA TGTGCCAGCAGTTCCAGGGGTTGGGGCAGGGGGGTTCAAGAGACCCAGTACTTC. The full variable domain, completed using reference TRBV13 and TRBJ2-5, is AAGVIQSPRHLIKEKRETATLKCYPIPRHDTVYWYQQGPGQDPQFLISFYEKMQSDKGSIPDRFSAQQFSDYHSELNMSSLELGDSALYFCASSSRGWGRGVQETQYFGPGTRLLVL.

The chain carries TRBV18 and TRBJ2-1, with 10 bases fitting TRBD2. The CDR3 extends over 17 amino acids. The V segment lost 1 base and the J segment 1 base; nucleotides outside the gene matches: 4. Germline CDR1 KGHSH, CDR2 LQKENI. This CDR3 is CASSPQVAGGSYNEQFF. Written as DNA, the CDR3 is TGTGCCAGCTCACCACAGGTAGCGGGAGGTTCCTACAATGAGCAGTTCTTC.

This sequence joins TRBV20-1 and TRBJ1-5; TRBD1 matches at 12 bases. The ends lost 3 bases at V and 3 bases at J; junction bases unmatched: 6. Germline CDR1 and CDR2: DFQATT and SNEGSKA (reference sequence). This CDR3 contains 16 residues. This CDR3 is CSASKGTGGPNQPQHF. CDR3 nucleotides: TGCAGTGCTAGTAAGGGGACAGGGGGCCCCAATCAGCCCCAGCATTTT.

The chain uses TRBV28 and TRBJ1-5; a weak D match, TRBD1 (5 bases). With 3 bases removed from V and 0 bases from J, the gap between germline ends came to 15 bases. The CDR3 sequence is 17 residues long. CDR1 is MDHEN, CDR2 SYDVKM, per germline. The CDR3 bases are TGTGCCAGCAGTTTCCGGACATCCCGCCCTAGCAATCAGCCCCAGCATTTT. Protein sequence: CASSFRTSRPSNQPQHF.

The chain uses TRBV11-2 and TRBJ2-5; D perhaps matches TRBD2 (5 bases). The V gene lost 0 bases and the J gene lost 4 bases, with 6 bases spanning the gap. The CDR3 totals 13 residues. The germline V gene has CDR1 SGHAT and CDR2 FQNNGV. Here the CDR3 DNA reads TGTGCCAGCAGCTTAGATCGGGGAGAGACCCAGTACTTC. This encodes CASSLDRGETQYF.

A single count supports this clone. This chain joins TRBV28 and TRBJ1-1; possible D gene TRBD1, 5 bases. Germline V CDR1 and CDR2: MDHEN, SYDVKM. This CDR3 comprises 13 residues. Deletions cut 4 bases from V and 11 bases from J, with 17 bases between. CDR3 loop: CASSSTALGLAFF. CDR3 DNA sequence: TGTGCCAGCAGTTCGACAGCGTTGGGTTTGGCTTTCTTT.

This clone appeared a single time. This chain joins TRBV5-1 and TRBJ1-2, with TRBD1 matching over 9 bases. With V trimmed by 3 bases and J by 4 bases, 10 bases remained unmatched. This CDR3 is built from 16 residues. CDR1 is SGHRS and CDR2 is YFSETQ in the germline V gene. In DNA, the CDR3 is TGCGCCAGCAGCTACGCTCCGGGACAGGGAGGCTATGGCTACACCTTC. Translating gives CASSYAPGQGGYGYTF.